These T cell receptor beta chains were read from a single sample in a study of shared clonotypes between healthy human individuals. TCRdb's copy holds only in-frame clones and misses some; the assay was immunoSEQ multiplex PCR. The sample lists around 600,000 clones; roughly 98% were seen once. Sequencing input: naive CD8+ T cells sorted from blood. These TCRs come from a young man in good health. The CDR3 runs from the conserved cysteine through the conserved F or W. The D gene is left open where the match is weak.

>.|14|TRBJ2-3|TRBV11-2
CASSPPFGADTQYF
>.|11|TRBJ2-7|TRBV29-1
CSVYVDYEQYF
>TRBD2|14|TRBJ2-7|TRBV27
CASSFSGGSYEQYF
>.|16|TRBJ2-1|TRBV11-2
CASSLDRQGGYNEQFF
>.|16|TRBJ1-1|TRBV11-2
CASSPGSEGLNTEAFF
>TRBD2|19|TRBJ2-3|TRBV11-2
CASSLDFLGLANGTDTQYF
>TRBD1|14|TRBJ1-4|TRBV10-2
CASSEFRGNEKLFF
>.|13|TRBJ2-7|TRBV7-2
CASSLPSIYEQYF
>TRBD2|13|TRBJ2-1|TRBV7-6
CASSLATSGEQFF
>TRBD1|16|TRBJ1-5|TRBV7-9
CASSSSHRGWDQPQHF
>TRBD1|15|TRBJ2-1|TRBV4-3
CASSLRQGMGNEQFF
>TRBD1|15|TRBJ2-1|TRBV7-6
CASSQPSDRGGEQFF
>TRBD2|15|TRBJ2-3|TRBV28
CASSPGTSFTDTQYF
>TRBD2|15|TRBJ2-5|TRBV9
CASSVDLAGGETQYF
>.|14|TRBJ1-1|TRBV4-1
CASSRDGGNTEAFF
>.|18|TRBJ2-7|TRBV21-1
CASSKVGVRQGLPYEQYF
>.|15|TRBJ2-7|TRBV27
CASTPLHGTAAEQYF
>TRBD1|15|TRBJ1-2|TRBV29-1
CSVEGRTGENYGYTF
>TRBD2|18|TRBJ2-5|TRBV27
CASSWGGTSDRYQETQYF
>.|16|TRBJ2-7|TRBV7-9
CASSLEDGRVSYEQYF
>.|14|TRBJ1-2|TRBV7-3
CASSLLGDQGGYTF
>.|15|TRBJ2-3|TRBV7-6
CASSLVRGGTDTQYF
>TRBD1|16|TRBJ2-7|TRBV15
CATSSPGDRNSYEQYF
>.|11|TRBJ2-7|TRBV11-2
CASRLAHEQYF
>.|13|TRBJ2-7|TRBV27
CASSPGLSYEQYF
>TRBD1|16|TRBJ2-7|TRBV5-4
CASSLDWGQNSYEQYF
>TRBD1|14|TRBJ2-7|TRBV5-4
CASSFGDRSYEQYF
>.|14|TRBJ2-7|TRBV7-8
CASSLVVATYEQYF
>TRBD2|17|TRBJ2-1|TRBV7-2
CASSLELAGVSYNEQFF
>.|16|TRBJ1-4|TRBV7-9
CASSLSAHPTNEKLFF
>TRBD1|15|TRBJ1-3|TRBV7-3
CASSLGQGAGNTIYF
>.|13|TRBJ2-1|TRBV12-5
CASGIGPDNEQFF
>.|14|TRBJ1-2|TRBV7-9
CASSLAQAATGYTF
>TRBD2|15|TRBJ2-1|TRBV6-6
CASSSLAGEHNEQFF
>.|15|TRBJ2-1|TRBV6-4
CASSNGPLGYNEQFF
>.|12|TRBJ2-7|TRBV7-6
CASSQFASEQYF
>TRBD1|18|TRBJ1-3|TRBV4-1
CASSQFLTGSHSGNTIYF
>.|15|TRBJ2-7|TRBV19
CASSLTGPYSYEQYF
>TRBD1|13|TRBJ1-1|TRBV10-2
CASSRTGPNEAFF
>.|14|TRBJ2-5|TRBV7-9
CASTTLEYQETQYF
>TRBD1|10|TRBJ1-2|TRBV2
CASRGTAYTF
>.|15|TRBJ2-2|TRBV27
CASSPPPGSTGELFF